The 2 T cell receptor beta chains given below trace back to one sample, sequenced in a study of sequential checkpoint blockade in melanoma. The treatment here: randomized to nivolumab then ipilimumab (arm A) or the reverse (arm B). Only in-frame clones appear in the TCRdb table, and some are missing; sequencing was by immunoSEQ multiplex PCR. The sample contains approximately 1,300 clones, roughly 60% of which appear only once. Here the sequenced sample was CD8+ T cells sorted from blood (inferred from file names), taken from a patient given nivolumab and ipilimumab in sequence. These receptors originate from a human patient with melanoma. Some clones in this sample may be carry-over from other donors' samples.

The CDR3 nucleotides read TGTGCCAGCAGTCCCAGGGGGACTAGCAACAATGAGCAGTTCTTC. Translation: CASSPRGTSNNEQFF. This chain connects TRBV27 to TRBJ2-1; 9 bases match TRBD2. With V trimmed by 5 bases and J by 5 bases, 7 bases remained unmatched. The CDR3 spans 15 residues. CDR1 and CDR2 from the germline V gene are MNHEY and SMNVEV (reference sequence).

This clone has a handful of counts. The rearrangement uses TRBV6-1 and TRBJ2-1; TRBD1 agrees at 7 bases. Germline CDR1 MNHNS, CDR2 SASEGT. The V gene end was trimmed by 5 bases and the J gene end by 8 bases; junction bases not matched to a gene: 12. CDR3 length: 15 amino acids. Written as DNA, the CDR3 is TGTGCCAGCAGTACCCGGGACAGCCCTATACATGAGCAGTTCTTC. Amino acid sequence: CASSTRDSPIHEQFF.